The 5 T cell receptor beta chains presented below share a single source sample, sequenced in a study of cytomegalovirus exposure and HLA in healthy donors. Primers: 60 Vbeta forward and 13 Jbeta reverse. Libraries were prepared by immunoSEQ multiplex PCR; TCRdb keeps only in-frame clonotypes and omits some of them. Among about 94,000 clones listed, about three fifths were seen once. The sample taken for sequencing was PBMCs. The receptors derive from a man aged 25-45 years in good health and CMV-seronegative.

This sequence joins TRBV27 and TRBJ2-5; 9 nucleotides match TRBD2. CDR1 is MNHEY and CDR2 is SMNVEV in the germline V gene (reference sequence). The length of the CDR3 is 16 residues. With 4 bases clipped from V and 4 bases from J, the junction kept 10 bases outside the gene matches. Here the CDR3 DNA reads TGTGCCAGCAGTTGGGGCGGGCGGGGGGGCATAGAGACCCAGTACTTC. It translates to CASSWGGRGGIETQYF.

The CDR3 loop reads CASSRGPSYTF. The CDR3 DNA reads TGTGCCAGCAGCCGAGGGCCTTCCTACACCTTC. V and J are TRBV5-4 and TRBJ1-2; D ambiguous. The V gene's germline CDR1 is SGHNT and CDR2 YYREEE (reference sequence). The CDR3 is 11 amino acids. V lost 4 bases to trimming and J lost 10 bases, with 11 bases between them.

The CDR3 DNA is TGTGCCAGCAGTAATTCGGGAGCCAAAAACATTCAGTACTTC. Its translation is CASSNSGAKNIQYF. This chain joins TRBV6-5 and TRBJ2-4; D is unresolved. Germline CDR1 reads MNHEY; CDR2 reads SVGAGI. The CDR3 contains 14 residues. The V and J ends lost 5 bases and 0 bases respectively, with 8 bases between them.

Comments on this clone: An end of the junction differs from the germline gene, which may be a read error. The chain joins TRBV7-7 to TRBJ2-1; D is undetermined. The CDR3 runs to 13 residues. The germline CDR1 and CDR2 sequences are SSHAT and FNYEAQ (reference sequence). For the CDR3, the DNA is TGTGCTAGCAGCCAGGTACACCTAAACGAGCAGTTCTTC. This codes for CASSQVHLNEQFF.

V is TRBV11-3 and J is TRBJ1-1; 8 bases agree with TRBD1. Trimming took 5 bases from V and 4 from J; bases not matched to a gene: 3. Looked up from germline, CDR1 is SGHNT and CDR2 is YENEEA. The CDR3 contains 13 residues. The CDR3 DNA sequence: TGTGCCAGCAGCGGGGACAGGAGCACTGAAGCTTTCTTT. Translation: CASSGDRSTEAFF.